These 17 T cell receptor beta chains were sequenced from one sample in a study of blood T cell repertoires in COVID-19. Clones were read by immunoSEQ multiplex PCR, and TCRdb kept only the in-frame ones, dropping some. Of under 250,000 clones listed, over 75% are singletons. The sample comprised peripheral blood. The receptors come from a human donor in a cohort sampled during active COVID-19.

The sample holds a few counts of this clone. The V gene is TRBV2, the J gene TRBJ1-5; maybe TRBD1 (5 bases). With 0 bases removed from V and 6 bases from J, the gap between germline ends came to 12 bases. The CDR3 length is 15 residues. The germline V gene encodes CDR1 SNHLY and CDR2 FYNNEI. The CDR3 loop reads CASSEATRGTQPQHF. Here the CDR3 DNA reads TGTGCCAGCAGTGAAGCGACGCGGGGCACTCAGCCCCAGCATTTT. Full variable domain (missing parts from reference TRBV2 and TRBJ1-5): EPEVTQTPSHQVTQMGQEVILRCVPISNHLYFYWYRQILGQKVEFLVSFYNNEISEKSEIFDDQFSVERPDGSNFTLKIRSTKLEDSAMYFCASSEATRGTQPQHFGDGTRLSIL.

The chain uses TRBV6-5 and TRBJ2-3, with 8 bases identical to TRBD2. From germline, CDR1 is MNHEY and CDR2 SVGAGI. This CDR3 is built from 13 residues. J lost 3 bases, V lost 10 bases, and 6 bases had no gene match. The CDR3 spells CATTRGATDTQYF. CDR3 nucleotides: TGTGCCACTACGCGGGGGGCGACAGATACGCAGTATTTT.

This sequence joins TRBV6-6 and TRBJ2-1; D perhaps matches TRBD2 (5 bases). CDR1 and CDR2 (germline): MNHNY, SVGAGI (reference sequence). CDR3 length: 15 amino acids. The V end lost 0 bases, the J end lost 7 bases, and 13 bases lay between the germline ends. CDR3 region: CASSYSGLVLNEQFF. The CDR3 DNA follows: TGTGCCAGCAGTTACTCCGGACTTGTTTTAAATGAGCAGTTCTTC.

The rearrangement uses TRBV27 and TRBJ1-6; a weak D match, TRBD1 (5 bases). This CDR3 contains 15 residues. CDR1 is MNHEY and CDR2 is SMNVEV in the germline V gene (reference sequence). The V gene lost 5 bases and the J gene lost 5 bases, with 13 bases spanning the gap. This CDR3 reads CASSPLQDHNSPLHF. CDR3 DNA sequence: TGTGCCAGCAGTCCCCTACAGGACCATAATTCACCCCTCCACTTT.

The rearrangement links TRBV6-2 or TRBV6-3 to TRBJ1-2; D may be TRBD1 (6 bases). CDR1 MNHEY and CDR2 SVGEGT come from the germline V gene. V gave up 5 bases and J gave up 2 bases, with 15 bases separating them. The CDR3 has 15 residues. The DNA of the CDR3 is TGTGCCAGCAGTCCCCTTTGGGACAACAACTATGGCTACACCTTC. Translation gives CASSPLWDNNYGYTF.

CDR3 in DNA: TGTGCCAGCGTAGGGACAGGGACCAGGGGCAATCAGCCCCAGCATTTT. Residues: CASVGTGTRGNQPQHF. The gene calls are TRBV6-6 and TRBJ1-5; TRBD1 matches at 9 bases. V was pared by 8 bases and J by 2 bases, with 10 bases of the junction left unmatched. The V gene's germline CDR1 is MNHNY and CDR2 SVGAGI (reference sequence). The CDR3 has 16 amino acids.

V and J are TRBV2 and TRBJ2-5, with 8 bases identical to TRBD2. This CDR3 has 16 residues. Germline V CDR1 and CDR2: SNHLY, FYNNEI. Trimming cost V 6 bases and J 0 bases; bases outside gene matches: 9. CDR3 sequence: CASRGGSGGHQETQYF. Here the CDR3 DNA reads TGTGCCAGCAGGGGCGGGAGCGGGGGACACCAAGAGACCCAGTACTTC.

V is TRBV7-6 and J is TRBJ1-2, with a weak D call TRBD1 (6 bases). Trimming shortened V by 0 bases and J by 6 bases, and 26 bases separated the two germline ends. The CDR3 spans 19 residues. Germline V lookup: CDR1 SGHVS, CDR2 FNYEAQ. For the CDR3, the DNA is TGTGCCAGCAGCTTAGCGATTGGGGTGACAGGACTTGGTTCGGATGGCTACACCTTC. Residues: CASSLAIGVTGLGSDGYTF.

A few counts support this clone. This rearrangement joins TRBV4-2 to TRBJ1-5, with D tentatively TRBD1 (5 bases). Germline V gene data show CDR1 as LGHNA and CDR2 as YNFKEQ. The CDR3 is made up of 17 amino acids. V lost 0 bases and J lost 0, with 12 bases in between. For the CDR3, the DNA is TGTGCCAGCAGCCAAGATTGGGGCGGATATAGCAATCAGCCCCAGCATTTT. This sequence encodes CASSQDWGGYSNQPQHF.

The chain uses TRBV9 and TRBJ1-1, with 8 bases that match TRBD1. This CDR3 comprises 16 residues. V shed 0 bases, J shed 3 bases, and the junction held 7 bases outside the gene matches. CDR1 SGDLS and CDR2 YYNGEE come from the germline V gene. The CDR3 reads CASSVGSQGGYTEAFF. The CDR3 bases are TGTGCCAGCAGCGTAGGTTCACAGGGGGGTTACACTGAAGCTTTCTTT.

The J gene is TRBJ2-1, the V gene TRBV25-1; 7 nucleotides align to TRBD2. There are 16 residues in the CDR3. After removal of 4 bases from V and 4 bases from J, the junction contained 10 bases not matched to a gene. Germline-derived CDR1 and CDR2 are MGHDK and SYGVNS. CDR3 DNA: TGTGCCAGCAGTGTGGTAGGAGCGGGGTCTTACAATGAGCAGTTCTTC. It encodes CASSVVGAGSYNEQFF.

The chain carries TRBV14 and TRBJ2-3, with D hard to call. V lost 4 bases and J 7 bases, leaving 12 bases between the germline ends. Germline-derived CDR1 and CDR2 are SGHDN and FVKESK. The length of the CDR3 is 13 residues. Here the CDR3 reads CASSPESENTQYF. The CDR3 coding sequence is TGTGCCAGCAGCCCTGAGAGTGAGAATACGCAGTATTTT. Full variable domain (rest looked up from reference TRBV14 and TRBJ2-3): EAGVTQFPSHSVIEKGQTVTLRCDPISGHDNLYWYRRVMGKEIKFLLHFVKESKQDESGMPNNRFLAERTGGTYSTLKVQPAELEDSGVYFCASSPESENTQYFGPGTRLTVL.

This clone came up a few times. The chain recombines TRBV7-3 with TRBJ2-2; 9 nucleotides line up with TRBD1. There are 16 residues in the CDR3. V gave up 4 bases and J gave up 1 base; unmatched junction bases: 4. Looked up from germline, CDR1 is SGHTA and CDR2 is FQGTGA. CDR3 nucleotide sequence: TGTGCCAGCAGCTCACAGGGGGCCGGGAACACCGGGGAGCTGTTTTTT. Protein: CASSSQGAGNTGELFF.

Regarding this clone: Other DNA sequences in this sample translate to the same CDR3. The chain couples TRBV15 to TRBJ2-5; maybe TRBD1 (5 bases). CDR1 and CDR2 (germline): LNHNV, YYDKDF (reference sequence). Trimming cost V 0 bases and J 5 bases, with 10 bases left between them. This CDR3 spans 14 amino acids. CDR3 in DNA: TGTGCCACCAGCAGAGATCAGGGTAGGGAGACCCAGTACTTC. Its translation: CATSRDQGRETQYF.

The chain joins TRBV4-1 to TRBJ2-6; D ambiguous. Trimming left V 1 base short and J 2 bases short, with 6 bases between. The CDR3 runs 15 residues. Germline CDR1 reads MGHRA; CDR2 reads YSYEKL. The CDR3 nucleotides are TGCGCCAGCAGCCAAGGTAGAGCTGGGGCCAACGTCCTGACTTTC. As protein: CASSQGRAGANVLTF.

The chain is built from TRBV6-2 or TRBV6-3 and TRBJ1-1; 7 bases are a match to TRBD1. Germline assignment: CDR1 MNHEY and CDR2 SVGEGT. The CDR3 is 15 residues long. V shed 0 bases, J shed 4 bases, and the junction held 5 bases outside the gene matches. The CDR3 DNA reads as TGTGCCAGCAGTTACTCGAATGCAGGGGGCACTGAAGCTTTCTTT. Its translation is CASSYSNAGGTEAFF.

The rearrangement uses TRBV28 and TRBJ2-2; 8 bases line up with TRBD1. V trimming: 6 bases; J trimming: 7 bases; junction bases outside the gene matches: 4. The CDR3 consists of 13 residues. In germline, CDR1 is MDHEN, CDR2 SYDVKM. DNA of the CDR3: TGTGCCAGCAGCAGTGGACAGGGCGGGGAGCTGTTTTTT. Translating gives CASSSGQGGELFF.